This record looks at one TCR beta chain sequence and its context. The entry originates in a study of blood T cells in healthy people across ages. V was pared by 4 bases and J by 3 bases, with 16 bases between. CDR3 length: 15 residues. Germline V CDR1 and CDR2: SGHAT, FQNNGV. Then a second PCR, running about 6 to 12 cycles, was carried out with a sample-barcoded 5' primer and a J-beta primer mix. TCRdb redid the calling of the 5' RACE reads with MiXCR, one entry per CDR3 protein. The sample holds 1.5 million to 2 million distinct CDR3 sequences, 25% to 30% seen once. Sequencing was done on a sample of blood. The chain is built from TRBV11-2 and TRBJ2-7; D remains unclear. This receptor was obtained from a woman in her 30s in good health. The chain's CDR3 is CASSSSDVGIYEQYF. The CDR3 DNA reads as TGTGCCAGCAGCTCCTCGGACGTGGGGATCTACGAGCAGTACTTC.